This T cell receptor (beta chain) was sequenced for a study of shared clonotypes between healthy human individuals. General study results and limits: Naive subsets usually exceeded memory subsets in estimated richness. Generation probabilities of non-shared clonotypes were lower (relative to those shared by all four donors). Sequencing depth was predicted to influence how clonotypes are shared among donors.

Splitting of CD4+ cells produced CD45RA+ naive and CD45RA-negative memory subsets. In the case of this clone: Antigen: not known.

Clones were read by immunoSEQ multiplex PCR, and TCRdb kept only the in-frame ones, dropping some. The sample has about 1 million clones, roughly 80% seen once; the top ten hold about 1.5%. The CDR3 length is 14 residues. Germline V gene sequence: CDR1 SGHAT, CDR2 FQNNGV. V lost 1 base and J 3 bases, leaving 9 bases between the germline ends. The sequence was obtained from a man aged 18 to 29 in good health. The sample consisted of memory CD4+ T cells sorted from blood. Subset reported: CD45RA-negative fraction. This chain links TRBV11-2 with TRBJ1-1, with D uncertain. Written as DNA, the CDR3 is TGTGCCAGCAGCTTAGGGTGGGTTGACACTGAAGCTTTCTTT. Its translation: CASSLGWVDTEAFF. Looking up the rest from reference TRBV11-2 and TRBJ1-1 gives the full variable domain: EAGVAQSPRYKIIEKRQSVAFWCNPISGHATLYWYQQILGQGPKLLIQFQNNGVVDDSQLPKDRFSAERLKGVDSTLKIQPAKLEDSAVYLCASSLGWVDTEAFFGQGTRLTVV.